This note documents a single T cell receptor beta chain sequence. Antigen: not known. The source of the sample is a study of cytomegalovirus exposure and HLA in healthy donors. Whole-study results and caveats: Immune exposure was documented only through CMV serostatus. Being productive about 90% or about 30% of the time was typical of most TCR beta V segments in an earlier analysis.

PCR amplification relied on 60 Vbeta primers (plus 13 Jbeta primers). Libraries were prepared by immunoSEQ multiplex PCR; TCRdb keeps only in-frame clonotypes and omits some of them. The sample includes 35,000 to 45,000 clones. V was pared by 4 bases and J by 1 base, with 1 base of the junction left unmatched. The CDR3 has 15 amino acids. In germline, CDR1 is MGHRA, CDR2 YSYEKL. The sequenced sample consisted of PBMCs. The sequence came from a male donor in good health and CMV-seronegative. The rearrangement uses TRBV4-1 and TRBJ2-3; 11 positions match TRBD2. The CDR3 nucleotides read TGCGCCAGCAGCCCGACTAGCGGGGGCACAGATACGCAGTATTTT. The encoded protein is CASSPTSGGTDTQYF.